The 8 T cell receptor beta chains below come from one sample, sequenced in a study of monozygotic twins with inflammatory bowel disease. TCRdb re-analyzed the 5' RACE reads; it lists each CDR3 protein once, without DNA. Listed are some 160,000 distinct CDR3 sequences; around 6.8% falls within the top ten. Sequencing used blood. The receptors come from a human donor with ulcerative colitis or Crohn's disease, or a healthy co-twin of an affected twin (not recorded which).

The chain uses TRBV29-1 and TRBJ1-2. The germline V gene encodes CDR1 SQVTM and CDR2 ANQGSEA. This CDR3 comprises 13 residues. CDR3: CSVEDMGFYGYTF. The complete variable domain, with remaining parts taken from reference TRBV29-1 and TRBJ1-2, reads SAVISQKPSRDICQRGTSLTIQCQVDSQVTMMFWYRQQPGQSLTLIATANQGSEATYESGFVIDKFPISRPNLTFSTLTVSNMSPEDSSIYLCSVEDMGFYGYTFGSGTRLTVV.

The chain recombines TRBV29-1 with TRBJ1-1. This CDR3 spans 12 amino acids. Germline V gene data show CDR1 as SQVTM and CDR2 as ANQGSEA. Here the CDR3 reads CSFAPMNTEAFF.

V is TRBV9 and J is TRBJ2-4; the TRBD1 assignment by TCRdb is unverifiable without DNA. The CDR3 consists of 14 residues. Germline values: CDR1 SGDLS, CDR2 YYNGEE. CDR3 in amino acids: CASSPGLAKNIQYF.

The chain has TRBV29-1 and TRBJ2-7; no DNA is available, so the TRBD1 call from TCRdb remains unchecked. Germline-derived CDR1 and CDR2 are SQVTM and ANQGSEA. The CDR3 has 13 amino acids. The CDR3 protein is CSVVGAPRYEQYF.

The chain is built from TRBV24-1 and TRBJ2-5; lacking DNA, the TRBD2 call made by TCRdb goes unchecked. This CDR3 comprises 15 residues. Per the germline V gene, CDR1 is KGHDR and CDR2 is SFDVKD. The CDR3 reads CATSDSGGPQETQYF.

The chain is built from TRBV5-1 and TRBJ2-3; the D call of TRBD1 rests on TCRdb alone, since no DNA is present to check it. Germline V lookup: CDR1 SGHRS, CDR2 YFSETQ. The CDR3 has 14 residues. CDR3: CASSSSTGFDTQYF.

V and J are TRBV11-2 and TRBJ2-1. In germline, CDR1 is SGHAT, CDR2 FQNNGV. The CDR3 runs 13 residues. CDR3 amino acids: CASSLAKGNEQFF.

This chain links TRBV12-3 or TRBV12-4 with TRBJ1-5; the TCRdb call, TRBD1, lacks DNA for checking. This CDR3 comprises 15 residues. The CDR3 sequence is CASSFRGSYNQPQHF.